The 31 T cell receptor beta chains reported below all come from one sample, sequenced in a study of cytotoxic CD8 clonotypes in ibrutinib-treated CLL. Assay used: immunoSEQ multiplex PCR; TCRdb lists only in-frame clones, some missing. The repertoire holds 25,000 to 35,000 clones, with 62% as singletons. Sequenced here: PBMCs, sampled before ibrutinib treatment. The source is a human donor with chronic lymphocytic leukemia.

The chain joins TRBV7-2 to TRBJ2-7; 9 nucleotides agree with TRBD1. The V and J ends lost 5 bases and 2 bases, in that order; junction bases with no gene match: 1. The length of the CDR3 is 13 residues. The germline CDR1 and CDR2 sequences are SGHTA and FQGNSA. CDR3 nucleotides: TGTGCCAGCAGCCGGACAGGGGCCTACGAGCAGTACTTC. Its protein is CASSRTGAYEQYF.

This chain uses TRBV6-5 with TRBJ2-2; D gene uncertain. Germline V lookup: CDR1 MNHEY, CDR2 SVGAGI. Between the trimmed V and J ends, which lost 6 bases and 7 bases, there was a span of 12 bases. The CDR3 totals 13 residues. The CDR3 region has the DNA TGTGCCAGCAGGGAAGAGAGAAACGGGGAGCTGTTTTTT. This gives the protein CASREERNGELFF.

The chain joins TRBV6-1 to TRBJ2-2; D unclear. The CDR3 loop spans 15 amino acids. V was shortened by 8 bases and J by 3 bases, with 16 bases between the two germline ends. Germline V CDR1 and CDR2: MNHNS, SASEGT. In nucleotides, the CDR3 is TGTGCCAGCCGCTCCTCGGACGGTGACACCGGGGAGCTGTTTTTT. Encoded protein: CASRSSDGDTGELFF.

The chain is built from TRBV5-1 and TRBJ1-2; possible D gene TRBD1, 5 bases. Trimming stripped 0 bases from V and 0 bases from J, with 18 bases between. This CDR3 has 18 residues. The germline V gene has CDR1 SGHRS and CDR2 YFSETQ. CDR3 sequence: CASSLEGFGTEANYGYTF. The CDR3 DNA is TGCGCCAGCAGCTTGGAGGGGTTCGGGACCGAAGCTAACTATGGCTACACCTTC.

The rearrangement links TRBV5-1 to TRBJ2-2; no reliable D call. The CDR3 consists of 15 residues. V was shortened by 1 base and J by 14 bases, with 21 bases between the two germline ends. Germline loops: CDR1 SGHRS, CDR2 YFSETQ. CDR3 sequence reads: CASSLSDRILPRLFF. In nucleotides, the CDR3 is TGCGCCAGCAGCTTGTCGGACCGCATATTGCCCCGCCTGTTTTTT.

This clone was picked up one time. The CDR3 protein is CASRHNAYGGRETQYF. The CDR3 bases are TGTGCCAGCAGGCACAACGCCTACGGGGGGCGGGAGACCCAGTACTTC. The chain is built from TRBV21-1 and TRBJ2-5; no DNA check was done on the table's D call, TRBD2. TRBV21-1 is flagged as a pseudogene. This CDR3 comprises 16 residues.

This sequence joins TRBV27 and TRBJ2-7, with 8 bases matching TRBD1. The germline CDR1 and CDR2 sequences are MNHEY and SMNVEV (reference sequence). V trimming: 3 bases; J trimming: 7 bases; junction bases outside the gene matches: 14. This CDR3 has 16 residues. This chain's CDR3 is CASSFGAGGNQWEQYF. The CDR3 DNA sequence: TGTGCCAGCAGTTTTGGCGCAGGGGGCAACCAATGGGAGCAGTACTTC.

V is TRBV2 and J is TRBJ2-7; tentatively, D is TRBD2 (6 bases). Germline V lookup: CDR1 SNHLY, CDR2 FYNNEI. This CDR3 comprises 14 residues. V lost 9 bases, J lost 1 base, and 16 bases lay in between. This CDR3 reads CAREARGPSYEQYF. In DNA, the CDR3 is TGTGCCAGAGAGGCGCGGGGTCCGTCCTACGAGCAGTACTTC.

V gene TRBV6-1 combines with J gene TRBJ1-2; TRBD1 might be the D (5 bases). The V end was cut by 7 bases, the J end by 4 bases, with 10 bases between. Germline CDR1 is MNHNS and CDR2 is SASEGT. The CDR3 contains 12 residues. The CDR3: CASMRGFYGYTF. The CDR3 coding sequence is TGTGCCAGCATGAGGGGCTTCTATGGCTACACCTTC.

J is TRBJ2-7 and V is TRBV4-1; D might be TRBD1 (6 bases). This CDR3 comprises 14 residues. V lost 5 bases and J lost 3, with 14 bases in between. The germline CDR1 and CDR2 sequences are MGHRA and YSYEKL. CDR3 DNA sequence: TGCGCCAGCAGCTTTCGGACAGCTGACTACGAGCAGTACTTC. This translates into CASSFRTADYEQYF.

This chain uses TRBV5-1 with TRBJ1-1; TRBD1 matches 7 bases. The V gene's germline CDR1 is SGHRS and CDR2 YFSETQ. Unmatched junction bases numbered 4, after V lost 2 bases and J lost 3 bases. CDR3 length: 14 residues. CDR3 protein: CASSLQGSYTEAFF. The CDR3 DNA sequence: TGCGCCAGCAGCTTACAGGGGTCGTACACTGAAGCTTTCTTT. The full variable domain, in which reference TRBV5-1 and TRBJ1-1 provide the parts outside the CDR3, is KAGVTQTPRYLIKTRGQQVTLSCSPISGHRSVSWYQQTPGQGLQFLFEYFSETQRNKGNFPGRFSGRQFSNSRSEMNVSTLELGDSALYLCASSLQGSYTEAFFGQGTRLTVV.

This chain links TRBV7-2 with TRBJ2-3, with 9 bases that match TRBD2. Trimming removed 11 bases from V and 6 bases from J; junction bases left unmatched: 9. CDR1 and CDR2 (germline): SGHTA, FQGNSA. CDR3 size: 13 residues. The CDR3 DNA sequence: TGTGCCGGACGTGGCGGGGGGGCGGATACGCAGTATTTT. It is translated as CAGRGGGADTQYF.

V is TRBV5-1 and J is TRBJ1-1; unclear D gene. Germline CDR1 is SGHRS and CDR2 is YFSETQ. The CDR3 has 13 residues. With 0 bases removed from V and 6 bases from J, the gap between germline ends came to 9 bases. In DNA form, the CDR3 reads TGCGCCAGCAGCTTGGACGGGGTCGCTGAAGCTTTCTTT. Its protein product is CASSLDGVAEAFF. Based on the CDR3 plus reference TRBV5-1 and TRBJ1-1, the full variable domain is KAGVTQTPRYLIKTRGQQVTLSCSPISGHRSVSWYQQTPGQGLQFLFEYFSETQRNKGNFPGRFSGRQFSNSRSEMNVSTLELGDSALYLCASSLDGVAEAFFGQGTRLTVV.

This clone was seen a handful of times. The CDR3 region is CATSSKVEKNTEAFF. In DNA form, the CDR3 reads TGTGCCACCAGCAGCAAGGTCGAAAAGAACACTGAAGCTTTCTTT. The chain is built from TRBV15 and TRBJ1-1; D gene unclear. V lost 3 bases to trimming and J lost 1 base, with 12 bases between them. CDR1 is LNHNV and CDR2 is YYDKDF in the germline V gene (reference sequence). This CDR3 comprises 15 residues.

The CDR3 loop reads CATAIGTGRNYGYTF. The CDR3 coding sequence is TGTGCCACCGCCATCGGGACAGGCCGAAACTATGGCTACACCTTC. This rearrangement joins TRBV28 to TRBJ1-2; TRBD1 aligns across 8 bases. Germline V gene data show CDR1 as MDHEN and CDR2 as SYDVKM. This CDR3 has 15 amino acids. V shed 10 bases and J 2 bases; nucleotides not matched to a gene: 12.

This clone was counted a single time. The chain carries TRBV25-1 and TRBJ2-1; a weak D match, TRBD2 (6 bases). V was cut by 2 bases and J by 2 bases, with 13 bases left in between. Germline V gene data show CDR1 as MGHDK and CDR2 as SYGVNS. The CDR3 sequence is 16 residues long. The CDR3 loop reads CASSEGGASAYNEQFF. CDR3 sequence (DNA): TGTGCCAGCAGTGAAGGAGGGGCTTCGGCCTACAATGAGCAGTTCTTC.

The V and J genes are TRBV6-4 and TRBJ2-6, with no clear D. Trimming left V 2 bases short and J 0 bases short, with 2 bases between. The V gene's germline CDR1 is MRHNA and CDR2 SNTAGT. There are 14 residues in the CDR3. CDR3 in DNA: TGTGCCAGCAGTGACAACTCTGGGGCCAACGTCCTGACTTTC. Its protein is CASSDNSGANVLTF.

The J gene is TRBJ1-3, the V gene TRBV10-1; the match to TRBD1 covers 8 bases. V was clipped by 8 bases and J by 0 bases; unmatched bases: 9. The germline CDR1 and CDR2 sequences are WNHNN and SYGVQD (reference sequence). The CDR3 is 16 residues long. The CDR3 region has the DNA TGCGCCAGCGCTAAGGGACAGGACCCCTCTGGAAACACCATATATTTT. Its translation: CASAKGQDPSGNTIYF.

The V and J genes are TRBV7-9 and TRBJ2-1; the D is unclear. There are 12 residues in the CDR3. Per the germline V gene, CDR1 is SEHNR and CDR2 is FQNEAQ (reference sequence). Trimming left V 3 bases short and J 4 bases short, with 4 bases between. The CDR3 DNA sequence: TGTGCCAGCAGCTTCAGATACAATGAGCAGTTCTTC. The encoded protein is CASSFRYNEQFF.

This chain uses TRBV9 with TRBJ2-3, with D perhaps matching TRBD2 (7 bases). Germline V gene lookup returns CDR1 SGDLS and CDR2 YYNGEE. CDR3 length: 13 amino acids. V lost 0 bases to trimming and J lost 10 bases, with 12 bases between them. The CDR3 bases are TGTGCCAGCAGCGTAGTAGGGGGAGGGTCGCAGTATTTT. This gives the protein CASSVVGGGSQYF.

Remarks on this clone: At one boundary the junction diverges from the germline segment, which might be a read error. The J gene is TRBJ2-1, the V gene TRBV7-2, with TRBD2 identical over 9 bases. This CDR3 comprises 12 residues. Looked up from germline, CDR1 is SGHTA and CDR2 is FQGNSA. CDR3 DNA: TGTGCCAGCAGCTTAGAGGGGACTAGCTGGCTCTTC. Translated: CASSLEGTSWLF. The entire variable domain, with the rest obtained from reference TRBV7-2 and TRBJ2-1, is as follows: GAGVSQSPSNKVTEKGKDVELRCDPISGHTALYWYRQSLGQGLEFLIYFQGNSAPDKSGLPSDRFSAERTGGSVSTLTIQRTQQEDSAVYLCASSLEGTSWLFGPGTRLTVL.

This chain joins TRBV6-1 and TRBJ2-4; D possibly corresponds to TRBD2 (6 bases). V shed 6 bases and J shed 7 bases, with 16 bases lying between them. The CDR3 length is 14 residues. Germline V gene lookup returns CDR1 MNHNS and CDR2 SASEGT. The CDR3 DNA follows: TGTGCCAGCAGCCGAACGGGGGAAACGAACATTCAGTACTTC. It translates to CASSRTGETNIQYF.

To note about this clone: At one boundary the junction diverges from the germline segment, which might be a read error. The genes are TRBV7-9 and TRBJ2-1; 8 nucleotides line up with TRBD1. CDR3 length: 14 residues. Germline V lookup: CDR1 SEHNR, CDR2 FQNEAQ (reference sequence). This chain's CDR3 is CASSLATKGTGGLF. Here the CDR3 DNA reads TGTGCCAGCAGCTTAGCGACTAAGGGGACAGGAGGGCTCTTC.

The rearrangement joins TRBV5-5 to TRBJ1-1, with 8 bases identical to TRBD1. From germline, CDR1 is SGHKS and CDR2 YYEKEE (reference sequence). Unmatched junction bases numbered 11, after V lost 0 bases and J lost 10 bases. The CDR3 is made up of 15 amino acids. The CDR3 coding sequence is TGTGCCAGCAGCTTGGGGACGGTTCCAGGACAGGGAGCTTTCTTT. Residues: CASSLGTVPGQGAFF.

A few counts support this clone. The chain carries TRBV9 and TRBJ1-1; D may be TRBD1 (5 bases). This CDR3 is built from 13 residues. Germline CDR1 is SGDLS and CDR2 is YYNGEE. The germline V and J ends were trimmed by 3 bases and 5 bases, with 11 bases remaining between them. CDR3 loop: CASSEGGDTEAFF. The DNA for the CDR3 is TGTGCCAGCAGCGAGGGAGGGGATACTGAAGCTTTCTTT.

This clone was picked up a small number of times. V usage is TRBV4-2 and J usage is TRBJ2-7; maybe TRBD2 (5 bases). V gave up 3 bases and J gave up 2 bases, with 14 bases separating them. CDR1 and CDR2 (germline): LGHNA, YNFKEQ. This CDR3 region has 15 residues. For the CDR3, the DNA is TGTGCCAGCAGCCAGGATTCCCGGGGAGCCTACGAGCAGTACTTC. It yields the protein CASSQDSRGAYEQYF.

The chain combines TRBV5-4 with TRBJ1-3; 7 bases match TRBD1. Germline V gene sequence: CDR1 SGHNT, CDR2 YYREEE (reference sequence). CDR3 length: 15 residues. The ends lost 5 bases at V and 1 base at J; junction bases unmatched: 6. CDR3 residues: CASSNRGGSGNTIYF. Written as DNA, the CDR3 is TGTGCCAGCAGTAACAGGGGAGGGTCTGGAAACACCATATATTTT.

This clone was seen a few times. V usage is TRBV18 and J usage is TRBJ2-5; D not resolved. The germline V and J ends were trimmed by 6 bases and 1 base, with 9 bases remaining between them. The CDR3 is 13 residues long. CDR1 and CDR2 (germline): KGHSH, LQKENI. The CDR3 coding sequence is TGTGCCAGCTCCTTAGGCAGCCAAGAGACCCAGTACTTC. Translated: CASSLGSQETQYF.

The gene calls are TRBV27 and TRBJ2-7, with D tentatively TRBD2 (5 bases). There are 13 residues in the CDR3. Germline lookup yields CDR1 MNHEY and CDR2 SMNVEV (reference sequence). Trimming removed 5 bases from V and 3 bases from J, with 11 bases in between. In DNA, the CDR3 is TGTGCCAGCAGTATCTCCGGAGGCTACGAGCAGTACTTC. Translated, it gives CASSISGGYEQYF.

This clone was counted a few times. The chain links TRBV5-1 to TRBJ2-2; D remains unclear. This CDR3 comprises 13 residues. The ends were cut back, 1 base at V and 1 base at J, with 2 bases in the middle. CDR1 and CDR2 from the germline V gene are SGHRS and YFSETQ. DNA for the CDR3: TGCGCCAGCAGCTTGCAGAACACCGGGGAGCTGTTTTTT. Its translation is CASSLQNTGELFF.

The chain is built from TRBV27 and TRBJ2-7; no clear D gene. The V end lost 6 bases, the J end lost 0 bases, and 12 bases lay between the germline ends. Germline lookup yields CDR1 MNHEY and CDR2 SMNVEV (reference sequence). The CDR3 covers 14 residues. The CDR3 region has the DNA TGTGCCAGCAGCCCCGGACGTCTCTCCTACGAGCAGTACTTC. Its protein product is CASSPGRLSYEQYF.